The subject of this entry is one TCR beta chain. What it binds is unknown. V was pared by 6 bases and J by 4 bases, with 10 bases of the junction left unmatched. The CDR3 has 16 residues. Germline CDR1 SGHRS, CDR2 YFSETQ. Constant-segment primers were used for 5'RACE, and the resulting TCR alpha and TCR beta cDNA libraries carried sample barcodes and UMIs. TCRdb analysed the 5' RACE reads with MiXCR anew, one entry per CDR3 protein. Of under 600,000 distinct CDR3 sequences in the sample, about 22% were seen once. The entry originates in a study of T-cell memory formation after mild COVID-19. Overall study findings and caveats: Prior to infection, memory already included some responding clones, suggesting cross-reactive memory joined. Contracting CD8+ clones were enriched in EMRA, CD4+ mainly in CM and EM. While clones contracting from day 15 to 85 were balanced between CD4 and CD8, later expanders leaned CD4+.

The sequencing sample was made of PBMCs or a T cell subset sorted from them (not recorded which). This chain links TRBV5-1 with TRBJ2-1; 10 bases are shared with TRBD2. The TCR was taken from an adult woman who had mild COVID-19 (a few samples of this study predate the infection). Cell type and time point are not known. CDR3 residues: CASKGSGRDLYNEQFF. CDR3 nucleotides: TGCGCCAGCAAAGGCAGCGGGAGGGATCTATACAATGAGCAGTTCTTC.